This T cell receptor beta chain appears in the sequencing data of a study of post-analysis software for immune sequencing data. Study summary: Included courses were relapsing-remitting and secondary progressive multiple sclerosis; progressive-relapsing multiple sclerosis was also included.

Unique molecular identifiers had been added to the TCR beta cDNA libraries. In TCRdb, the PCR reads were re-called with MiXCR into one record per CDR3 protein. The table has about 430,000 distinct CDR3 sequences, about 39% seen once. Findings and caveats of the study: When compared against controls, multiple sclerosis patients showed significantly lower normalized Chao1 diversity.

For this clonotype: The antigen is unknown.

The origin of this receptor is a girl aged 2 to 9 with multiple sclerosis. Sequenced sample: blood.

The CDR3, as DNA: TGCAGTGCGAGGACTAGCGGGAGTACCACCTGCGAGCAGTACTTC. It specifies CSARTSGSTTCEQYF. J is TRBJ2-4 and V is TRBV20-1; 13 bases are shared with TRBD2. The DNA matches TRBJ2-7 better at its end, which makes the J call doubtful. The CDR3 is 15 residues long. CDR1 and CDR2 (germline): DFQATT, SNEGSKA (reference sequence).